This TCR beta chain came from a study of CD8 T cells in ankylosing spondylitis. TCRdb reanalysed the 5' RACE reads using MiXCR and keeps one entry per CDR3 protein. This table holds approximately 250,000 distinct CDR3 sequences, 30% to 40% found once. In germline, CDR1 is SGHKS, CDR2 YYEKEE (reference sequence). The J segment lost 5 bases and the V segment lost 4 bases, leaving 5 bases of the junction unmatched. CDR3 length equals 14 residues. The chain links TRBV5-5 to TRBJ2-1, with TRBD2 matching over 8 bases. This TCR derives from a male donor with ankylosing spondylitis or in good health (not recorded which). The sequencing sample was made of blood, either unsorted or a sorted T cell fraction (not recorded which). CDR3: CASSPGRGDNEQFF. The CDR3, as DNA: TGTGCCAGCAGCCCTGGGCGGGGGGACAATGAGCAGTTCTTC. Supplemented by reference TRBV5-5 and TRBJ2-1, the full variable domain reads DAGVTQSPTHLIKTRGQQVTLRCSPISGHKSVSWYQQVLGQGPQFIFQYYEKEERGRGNFPDRFSARQFPNYSSELNVNALLLGDSALYLCASSPGRGDNEQFFGPGTRLTVL.